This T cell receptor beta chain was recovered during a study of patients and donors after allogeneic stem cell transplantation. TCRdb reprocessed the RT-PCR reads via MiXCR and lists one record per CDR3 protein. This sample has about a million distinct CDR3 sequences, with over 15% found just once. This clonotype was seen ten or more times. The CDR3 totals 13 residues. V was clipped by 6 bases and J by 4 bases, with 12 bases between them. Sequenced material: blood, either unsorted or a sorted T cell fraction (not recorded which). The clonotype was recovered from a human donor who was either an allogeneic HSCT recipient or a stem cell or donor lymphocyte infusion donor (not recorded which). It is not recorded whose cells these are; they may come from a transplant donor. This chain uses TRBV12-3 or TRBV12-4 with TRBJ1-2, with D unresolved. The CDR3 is CASSLSRIYGYTF. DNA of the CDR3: TGTGCCAGCAGCCTTTCAAGGATCTATGGCTACACCTTC.